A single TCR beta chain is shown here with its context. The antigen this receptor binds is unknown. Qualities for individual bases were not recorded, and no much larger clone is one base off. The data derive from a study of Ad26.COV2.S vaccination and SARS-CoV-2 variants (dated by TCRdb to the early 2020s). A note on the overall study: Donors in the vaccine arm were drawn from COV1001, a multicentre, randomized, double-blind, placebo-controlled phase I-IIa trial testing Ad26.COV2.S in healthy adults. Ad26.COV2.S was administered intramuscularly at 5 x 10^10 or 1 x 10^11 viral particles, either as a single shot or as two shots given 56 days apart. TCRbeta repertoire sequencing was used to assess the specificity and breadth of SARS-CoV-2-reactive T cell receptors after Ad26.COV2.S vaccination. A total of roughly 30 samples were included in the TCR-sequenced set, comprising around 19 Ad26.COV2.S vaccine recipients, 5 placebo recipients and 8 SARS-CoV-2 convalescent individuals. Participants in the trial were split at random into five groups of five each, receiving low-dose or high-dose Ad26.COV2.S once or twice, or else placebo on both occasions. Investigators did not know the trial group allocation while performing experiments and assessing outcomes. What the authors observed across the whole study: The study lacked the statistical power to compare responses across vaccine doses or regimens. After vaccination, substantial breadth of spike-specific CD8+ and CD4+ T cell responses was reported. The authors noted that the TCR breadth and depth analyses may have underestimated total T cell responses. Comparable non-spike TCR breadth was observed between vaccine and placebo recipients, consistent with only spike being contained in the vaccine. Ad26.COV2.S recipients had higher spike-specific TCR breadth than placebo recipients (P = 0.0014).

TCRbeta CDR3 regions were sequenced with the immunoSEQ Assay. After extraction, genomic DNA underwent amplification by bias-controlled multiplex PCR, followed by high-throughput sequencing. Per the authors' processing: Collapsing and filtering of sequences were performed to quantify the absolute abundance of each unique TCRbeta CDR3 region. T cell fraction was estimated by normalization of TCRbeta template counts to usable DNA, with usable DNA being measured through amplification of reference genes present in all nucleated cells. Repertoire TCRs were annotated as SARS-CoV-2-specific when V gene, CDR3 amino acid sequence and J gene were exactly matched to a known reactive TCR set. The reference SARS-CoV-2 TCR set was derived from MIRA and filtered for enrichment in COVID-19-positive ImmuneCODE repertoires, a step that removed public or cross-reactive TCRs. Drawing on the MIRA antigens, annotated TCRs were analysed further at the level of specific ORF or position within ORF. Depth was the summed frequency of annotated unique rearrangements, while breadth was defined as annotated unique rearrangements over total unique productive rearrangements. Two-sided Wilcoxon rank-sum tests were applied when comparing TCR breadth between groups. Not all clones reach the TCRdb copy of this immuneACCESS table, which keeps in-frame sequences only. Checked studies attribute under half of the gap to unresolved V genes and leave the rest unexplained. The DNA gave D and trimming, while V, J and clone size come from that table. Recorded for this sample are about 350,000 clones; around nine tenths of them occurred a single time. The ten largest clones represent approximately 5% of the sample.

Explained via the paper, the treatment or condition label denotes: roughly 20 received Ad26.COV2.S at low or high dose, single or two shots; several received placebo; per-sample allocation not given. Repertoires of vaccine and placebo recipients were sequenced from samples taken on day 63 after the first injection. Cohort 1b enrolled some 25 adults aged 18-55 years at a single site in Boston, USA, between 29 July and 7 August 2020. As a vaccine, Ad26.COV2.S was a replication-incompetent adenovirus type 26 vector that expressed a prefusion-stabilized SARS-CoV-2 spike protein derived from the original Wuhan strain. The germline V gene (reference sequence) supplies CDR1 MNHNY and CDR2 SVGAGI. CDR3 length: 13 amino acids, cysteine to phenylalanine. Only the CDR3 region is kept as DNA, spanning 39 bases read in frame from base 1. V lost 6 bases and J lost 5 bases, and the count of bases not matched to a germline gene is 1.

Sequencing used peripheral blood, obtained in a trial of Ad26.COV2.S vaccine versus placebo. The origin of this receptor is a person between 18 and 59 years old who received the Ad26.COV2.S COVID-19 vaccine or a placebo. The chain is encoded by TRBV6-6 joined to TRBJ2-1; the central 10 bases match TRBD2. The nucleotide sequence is TGTGCCAGCAGAGCGGGGGGGAACAATGAGCAGTTCTTC. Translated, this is CASRAGGNNEQFF.